The T cell receptor (beta chain) under discussion was sequenced for a study of Tregs in tolerant kidney transplant recipients. Findings and caveats of the study: For some patients, primers changed over time, blocking nucleotide-level comparison.

Notes on this clone: What it binds is not known. The read ends 3 residues shy of where the CDR3 ends; the end is completed using the germline J gene.

Data came from immunoSEQ multiplex PCR; TCRdb stores just in-frame clones and leaves some out. The sample includes 25,000 to 40,000 clones. Recipients received nonmyeloablative bone marrow transplants from related graft donors, with transient mixed chimerism. Unstimulated regulatory T cells (CD4+CD25+CD127-), CD4+CD25- non-regulatory cells, CD4 and CD8 cells were FACS-sorted from thawed PBMCs. Germline loops: CDR1 DFQATT, CDR2 SNEGSKA (reference sequence). The CDR3 has 15 residues. V was clipped by 5 bases and J by 1 base; unmatched bases: 8. The source material was CD4+ T cells from blood (PBMCs), sampled 24 months after the transplant. The clonotype originates from a human patient who received a combined kidney and bone marrow transplant. Some of the T cells may derive from the graft donor. The gene calls are TRBV20-1 and TRBJ2-7; 10 positions agree with TRBD2. The CDR3 protein is CSAGPTSGISYEQYF. CDR3 bases read: TGCAGTGCTGGCCCTACTAGCGGGATTTCCTACGAG.